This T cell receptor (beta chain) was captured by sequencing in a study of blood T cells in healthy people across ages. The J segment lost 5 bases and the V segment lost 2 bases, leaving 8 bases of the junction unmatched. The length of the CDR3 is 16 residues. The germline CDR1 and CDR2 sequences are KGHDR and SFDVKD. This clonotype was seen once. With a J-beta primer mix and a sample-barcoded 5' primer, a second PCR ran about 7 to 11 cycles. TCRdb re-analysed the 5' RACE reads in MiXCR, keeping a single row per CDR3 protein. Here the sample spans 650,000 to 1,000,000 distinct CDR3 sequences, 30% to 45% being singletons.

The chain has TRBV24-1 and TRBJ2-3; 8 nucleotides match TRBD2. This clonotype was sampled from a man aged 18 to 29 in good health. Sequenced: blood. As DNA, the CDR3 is TGTGCCACCAGTGATTCGCAGCCCGGGGGGGGAGATACGCAGTATTTT. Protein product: CATSDSQPGGGDTQYF.